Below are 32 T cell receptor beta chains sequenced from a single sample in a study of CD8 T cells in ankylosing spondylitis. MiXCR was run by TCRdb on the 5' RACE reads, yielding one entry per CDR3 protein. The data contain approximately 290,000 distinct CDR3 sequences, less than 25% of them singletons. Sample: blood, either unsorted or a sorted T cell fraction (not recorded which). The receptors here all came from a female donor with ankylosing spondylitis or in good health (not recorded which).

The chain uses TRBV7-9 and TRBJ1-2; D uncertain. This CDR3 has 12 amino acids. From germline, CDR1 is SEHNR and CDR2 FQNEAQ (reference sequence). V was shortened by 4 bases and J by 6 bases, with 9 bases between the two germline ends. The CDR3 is CASSYGNNGYTF. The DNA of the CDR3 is TGTGCCAGCAGCTATGGTAATAATGGCTACACCTTC. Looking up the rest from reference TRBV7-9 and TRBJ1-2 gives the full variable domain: DTGVSQNPRHKITKRGQNVTFRCDPISEHNRLYWYRQTLGQGPEFLTYFQNEAQLEKSRLLSDRFSAERPKGSFSTLEIQRTEQGDSAMYLCASSYGNNGYTFGSGTRLTVV.

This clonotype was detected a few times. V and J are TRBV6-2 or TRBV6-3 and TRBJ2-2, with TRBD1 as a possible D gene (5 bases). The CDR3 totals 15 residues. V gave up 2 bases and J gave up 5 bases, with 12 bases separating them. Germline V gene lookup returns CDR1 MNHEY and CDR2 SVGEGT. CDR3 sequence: CASSYVNRPTGELFF. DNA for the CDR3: TGTGCCAGCAGTTACGTGAACAGGCCAACCGGGGAGCTGTTTTTT.

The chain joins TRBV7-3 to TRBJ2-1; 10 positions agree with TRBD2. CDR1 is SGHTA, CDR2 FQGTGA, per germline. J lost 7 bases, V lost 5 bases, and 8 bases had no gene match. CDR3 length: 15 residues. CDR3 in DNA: TGTGCCAGCAGCCGTCTAGCGGGAGCGGAGAATGAGCAGTTCTTC. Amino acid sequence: CASSRLAGAENEQFF.

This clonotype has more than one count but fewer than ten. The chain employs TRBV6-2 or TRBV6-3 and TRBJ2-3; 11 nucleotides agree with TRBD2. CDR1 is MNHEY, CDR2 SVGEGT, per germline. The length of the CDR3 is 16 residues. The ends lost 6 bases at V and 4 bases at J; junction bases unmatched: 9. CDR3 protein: CASSKLAGVRADTQYF. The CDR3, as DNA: TGTGCCAGCAGCAAACTAGCGGGAGTCAGGGCAGATACGCAGTATTTT.

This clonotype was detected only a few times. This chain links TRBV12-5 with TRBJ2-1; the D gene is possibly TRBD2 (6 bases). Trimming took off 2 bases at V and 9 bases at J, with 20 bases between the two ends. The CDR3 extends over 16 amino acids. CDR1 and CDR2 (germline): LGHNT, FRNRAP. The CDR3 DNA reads TGTGCTAGTGGTTTGTCAACGGGAGTGGTATTGGGTGAGCAGTTCTTC. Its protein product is CASGLSTGVVLGEQFF.

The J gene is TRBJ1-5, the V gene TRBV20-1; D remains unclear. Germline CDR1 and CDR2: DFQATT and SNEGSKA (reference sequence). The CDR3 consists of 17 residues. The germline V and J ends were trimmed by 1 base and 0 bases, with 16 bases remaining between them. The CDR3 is CSARVGRGYNSNQPQHF. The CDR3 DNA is TGCAGTGCTAGAGTTGGCCGGGGATATAATAGCAATCAGCCCCAGCATTTT.

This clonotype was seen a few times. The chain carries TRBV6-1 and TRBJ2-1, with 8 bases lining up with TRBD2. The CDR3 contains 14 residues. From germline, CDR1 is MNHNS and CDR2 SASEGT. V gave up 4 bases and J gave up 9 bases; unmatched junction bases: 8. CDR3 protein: CASSVGLGRGEQFF. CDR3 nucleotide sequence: TGTGCCAGCAGTGTGGGACTAGGTAGAGGTGAGCAGTTCTTC.

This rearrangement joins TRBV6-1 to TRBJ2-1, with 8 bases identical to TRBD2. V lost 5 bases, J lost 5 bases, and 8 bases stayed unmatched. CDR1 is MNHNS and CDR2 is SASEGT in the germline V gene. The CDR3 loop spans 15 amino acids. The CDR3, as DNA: TGTGCCAGCAGTCCCCCAGCGGGAGAGAACAATGAGCAGTTCTTC. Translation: CASSPPAGENNEQFF.

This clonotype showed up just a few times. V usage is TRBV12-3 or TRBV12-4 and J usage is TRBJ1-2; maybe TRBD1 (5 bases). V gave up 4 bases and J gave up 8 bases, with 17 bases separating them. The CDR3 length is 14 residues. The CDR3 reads CASSSGYEVRGYTF. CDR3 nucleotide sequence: TGTGCCAGCAGTTCAGGGTACGAGGTGCGGGGCTACACCTTC.

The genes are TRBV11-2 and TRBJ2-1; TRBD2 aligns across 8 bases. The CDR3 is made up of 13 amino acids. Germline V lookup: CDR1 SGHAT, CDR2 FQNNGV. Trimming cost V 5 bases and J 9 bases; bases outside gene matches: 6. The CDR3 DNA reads TGTGCCAGCAGCGAGATAGCGGGACTTGAGCAGTTCTTC. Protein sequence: CASSEIAGLEQFF.

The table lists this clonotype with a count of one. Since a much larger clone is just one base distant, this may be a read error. The CDR3 loop reads CASSLEYEEFF. As DNA, the CDR3 is TGTGCCAGCAGTTTAGAGTATGAGGAGTTCTTC. J is TRBJ2-1 and V is TRBV12-3 or TRBV12-4, with D unclear. The CDR3 contains 11 residues.

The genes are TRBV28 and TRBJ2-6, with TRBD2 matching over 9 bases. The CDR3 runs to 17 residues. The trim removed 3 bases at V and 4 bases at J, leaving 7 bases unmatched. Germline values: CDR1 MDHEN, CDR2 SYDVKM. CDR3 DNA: TGTGCCAGCAGTTTGACGCGGGAGGGAACCGGGGCCAACGTCCTGACTTTC. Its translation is CASSLTREGTGANVLTF.

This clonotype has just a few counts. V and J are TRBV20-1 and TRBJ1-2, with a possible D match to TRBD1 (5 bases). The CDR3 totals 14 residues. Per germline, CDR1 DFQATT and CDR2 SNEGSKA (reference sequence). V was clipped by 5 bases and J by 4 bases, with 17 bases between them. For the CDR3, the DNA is TGCAGTGCTGACCCCCGCAGGGTTGGCTATGGCTACACCTTC. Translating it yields CSADPRRVGYGYTF.

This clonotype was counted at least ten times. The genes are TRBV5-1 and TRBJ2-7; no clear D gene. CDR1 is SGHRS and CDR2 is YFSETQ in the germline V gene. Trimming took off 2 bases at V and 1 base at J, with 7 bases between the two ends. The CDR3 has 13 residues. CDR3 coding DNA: TGCGCCAGCAGCTTTGGGTATTCCTACGAGCAGTACTTC. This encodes CASSFGYSYEQYF. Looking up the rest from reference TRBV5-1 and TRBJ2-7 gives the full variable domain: KAGVTQTPRYLIKTRGQQVTLSCSPISGHRSVSWYQQTPGQGLQFLFEYFSETQRNKGNFPGRFSGRQFSNSRSEMNVSTLELGDSALYLCASSFGYSYEQYFGPGTRLTVT.

The CDR3 region has the DNA TGCAGTGCTAGGACCCGACAGGGGGGCCGCGGCATTCAGTACTTC. Translated: CSARTRQGGRGIQYF. The chain combines TRBV20-1 with TRBJ2-4; 9 nucleotides align to TRBD1. After removal of 3 bases from V and 9 bases from J, the junction contained 12 bases not matched to a gene. There are 15 residues in the CDR3. The germline CDR1 and CDR2 sequences are DFQATT and SNEGSKA (reference sequence).

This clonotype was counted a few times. The CDR3 nucleotides read TGCAGCTGTCCCTCGGGAACCTACCCTACGGAGCAGTTCTTC. It specifies CSCPSGTYPTEQFF. V usage is TRBV20-1 and J usage is TRBJ2-1; D perhaps matches TRBD2 (5 bases). The CDR3 length is 14 residues. From germline, CDR1 is DFQATT and CDR2 SNEGSKA (reference sequence).

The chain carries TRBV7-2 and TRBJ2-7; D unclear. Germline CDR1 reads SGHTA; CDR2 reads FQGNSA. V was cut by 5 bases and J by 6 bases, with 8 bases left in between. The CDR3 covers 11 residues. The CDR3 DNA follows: TGTGCCAGCAGCCATCCTAGCGAGCAGTACTTC. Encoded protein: CASSHPSEQYF.

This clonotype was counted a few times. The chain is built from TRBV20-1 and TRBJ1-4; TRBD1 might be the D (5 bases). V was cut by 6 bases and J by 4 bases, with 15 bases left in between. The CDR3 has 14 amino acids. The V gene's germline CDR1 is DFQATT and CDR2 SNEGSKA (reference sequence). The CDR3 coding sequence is TGCAGTGCGAGCAGGGCAGACATTAATGAAAAACTGTTTTTT. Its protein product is CSASRADINEKLFF.

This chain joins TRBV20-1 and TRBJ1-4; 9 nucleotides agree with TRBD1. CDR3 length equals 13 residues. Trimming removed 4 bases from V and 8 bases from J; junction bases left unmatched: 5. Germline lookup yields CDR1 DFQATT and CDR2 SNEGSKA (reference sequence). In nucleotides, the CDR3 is TGCAGTGCTAACAGGGGGCGAAGGGAAAAACTGTTTTTT. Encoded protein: CSANRGRREKLFF.

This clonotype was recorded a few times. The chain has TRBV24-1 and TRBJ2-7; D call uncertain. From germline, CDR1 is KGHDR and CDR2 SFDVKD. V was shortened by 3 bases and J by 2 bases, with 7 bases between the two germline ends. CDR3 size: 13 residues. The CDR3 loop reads CATSDGVTYEQYF. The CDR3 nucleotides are TGTGCCACCAGTGATGGTGTCACCTACGAGCAGTACTTC.

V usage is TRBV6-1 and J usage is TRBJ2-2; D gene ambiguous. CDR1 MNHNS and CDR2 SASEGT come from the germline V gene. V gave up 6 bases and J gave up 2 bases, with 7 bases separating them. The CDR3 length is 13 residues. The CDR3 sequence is CASRGLNTGELFF. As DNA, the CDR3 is TGTGCCAGCAGGGGCCTCAACACCGGGGAGCTGTTTTTT.

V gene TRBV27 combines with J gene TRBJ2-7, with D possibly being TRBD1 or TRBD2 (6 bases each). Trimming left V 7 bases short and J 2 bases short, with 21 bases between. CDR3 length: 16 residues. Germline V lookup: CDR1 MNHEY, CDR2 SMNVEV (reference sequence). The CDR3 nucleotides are TGTGCCAGCATGGGCACGGGGGCACGCCGTACCTACGAGCAGTACTTC. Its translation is CASMGTGARRTYEQYF.

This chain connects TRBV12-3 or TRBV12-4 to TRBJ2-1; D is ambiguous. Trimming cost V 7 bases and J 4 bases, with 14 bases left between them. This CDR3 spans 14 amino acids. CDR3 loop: CASTSDSQYNEQFF. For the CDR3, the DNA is TGTGCCAGCACCTCTGACTCACAGTACAATGAGCAGTTCTTC.

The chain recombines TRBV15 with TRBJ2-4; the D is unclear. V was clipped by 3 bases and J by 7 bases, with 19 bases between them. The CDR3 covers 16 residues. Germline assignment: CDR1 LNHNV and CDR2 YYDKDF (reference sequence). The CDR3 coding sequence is TGTGCCACCAGCAGTCCCCACCTACAGAGTTCGAACATTCAGTACTTC. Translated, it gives CATSSPHLQSSNIQYF.

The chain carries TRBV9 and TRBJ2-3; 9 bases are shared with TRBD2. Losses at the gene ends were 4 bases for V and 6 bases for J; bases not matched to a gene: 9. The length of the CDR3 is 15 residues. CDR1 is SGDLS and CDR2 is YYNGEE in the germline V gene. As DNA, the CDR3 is TGTGCCAGCAGCCCCGGGAATAGCGGGAGTGATACGCAGTATTTT. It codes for CASSPGNSGSDTQYF.

CDR3 nucleotides: TGTGCCAGCTCACCACCTGCTAGCGGGCCTGTGACGACCCAGTACTTC. Translated: CASSPPASGPVTTQYF. The gene calls are TRBV18 and TRBJ2-5, with TRBD2 matching 8 bases. Per germline, CDR1 KGHSH and CDR2 LQKENI. CDR3 length equals 16 residues. V gave up 0 bases and J gave up 7 bases; unmatched junction bases: 10. The variable domain in full, completed from reference TRBV18 and TRBJ2-5, reads NAGVMQNPRHLVRRRGQEARLRCSPMKGHSHVYWYRQLPEEGLKFMVYLQKENIIDESGMPKERFSAEFPKEGPSILRIQQVVRGDSAAYFCASSPPASGPVTTQYFGPGTRLLVL.

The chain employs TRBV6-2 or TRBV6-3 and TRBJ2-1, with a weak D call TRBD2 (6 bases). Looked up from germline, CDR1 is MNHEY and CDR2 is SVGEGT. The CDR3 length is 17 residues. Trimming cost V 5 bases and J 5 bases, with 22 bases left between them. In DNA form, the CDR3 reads TGTGCCAGCAGTCTACGTTTTAGCGGAGGACGGCACAATGAGCAGTTCTTC. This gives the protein CASSLRFSGGRHNEQFF.

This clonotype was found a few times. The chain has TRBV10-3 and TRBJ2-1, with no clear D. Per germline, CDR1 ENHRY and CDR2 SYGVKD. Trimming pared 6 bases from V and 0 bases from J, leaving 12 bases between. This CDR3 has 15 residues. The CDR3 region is CAISPDTNSYNEQFF. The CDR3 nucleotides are TGTGCCATCAGCCCCGACACGAACTCCTACAATGAGCAGTTCTTC.

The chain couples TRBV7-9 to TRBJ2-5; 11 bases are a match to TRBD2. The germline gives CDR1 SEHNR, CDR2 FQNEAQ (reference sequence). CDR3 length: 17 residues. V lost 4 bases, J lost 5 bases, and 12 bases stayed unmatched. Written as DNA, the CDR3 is TGTGCCAGCAGCTCTCCCCAACTAGCGGGAGCGAGGGAGACCCAGTACTTC. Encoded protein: CASSSPQLAGARETQYF.

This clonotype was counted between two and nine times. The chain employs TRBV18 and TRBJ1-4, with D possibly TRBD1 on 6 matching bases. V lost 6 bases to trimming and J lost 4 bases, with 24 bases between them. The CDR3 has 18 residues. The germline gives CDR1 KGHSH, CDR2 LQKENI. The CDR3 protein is CASSPIALTGQLNEKLFF. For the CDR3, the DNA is TGTGCCAGCTCCCCCATAGCCCTAACAGGACAGCTTAATGAAAAACTGTTTTTT.

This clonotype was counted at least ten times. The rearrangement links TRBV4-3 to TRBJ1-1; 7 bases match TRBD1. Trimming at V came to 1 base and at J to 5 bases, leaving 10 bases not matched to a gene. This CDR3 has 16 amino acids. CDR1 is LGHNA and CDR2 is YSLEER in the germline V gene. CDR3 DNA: TGCGCCAGCAGCCAAGTCTCACAGGGGTTAAGAACTGAAGCTTTCTTT. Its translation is CASSQVSQGLRTEAFF.

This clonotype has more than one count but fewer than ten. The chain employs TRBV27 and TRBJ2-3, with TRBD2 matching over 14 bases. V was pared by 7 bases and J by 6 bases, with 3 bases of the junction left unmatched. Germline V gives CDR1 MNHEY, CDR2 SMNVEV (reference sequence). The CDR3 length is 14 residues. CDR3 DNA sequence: TGTGCCAGCAAACGACTAGCGGGAGGGGATACGCAGTATTTT. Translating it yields CASKRLAGGDTQYF.